Here is one TCR beta chain with its context. This CDR3 has 13 residues. V was pared by 6 bases and J by 3 bases, with 5 bases of the junction left unmatched. The sample is drawn from a study of shared clonotypes between healthy human individuals. The protocol was immunoSEQ multiplex PCR, while the TCRdb copy is restricted to in-frame clones and leaves out a portion. The table has 950,000 to 1,100,000 clones, roughly 74% seen once. This TCR was recovered from a man younger than 30 in good health. Some clones in this sample may be carry-over from other donors' samples. The source material was memory CD4+ T cells from PBMCs. The subset denotes: CD45RA-negative fraction. The chain is built from TRBV23-1 and TRBJ2-7; 7 positions agree with TRBD1. TRBV23-1 has ORF status, its function being uncertain. The CDR3 DNA follows: TGCGCCAGCAGCCCTACAGGGGACTACGAGCAGTACTTC. It yields the protein CASSPTGDYEQYF.